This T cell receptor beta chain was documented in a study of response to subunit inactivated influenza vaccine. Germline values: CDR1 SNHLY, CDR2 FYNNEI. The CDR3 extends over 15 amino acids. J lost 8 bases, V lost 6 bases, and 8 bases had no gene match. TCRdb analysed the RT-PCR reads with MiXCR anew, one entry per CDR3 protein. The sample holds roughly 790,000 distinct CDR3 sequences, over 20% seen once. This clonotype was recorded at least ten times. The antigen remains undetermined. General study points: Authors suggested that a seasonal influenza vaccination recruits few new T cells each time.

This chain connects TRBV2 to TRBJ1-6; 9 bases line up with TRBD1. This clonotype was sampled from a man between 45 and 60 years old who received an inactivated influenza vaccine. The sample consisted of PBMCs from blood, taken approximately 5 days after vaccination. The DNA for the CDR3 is TGTGCCAGCAGAACGGACAGGGGCGGATATTCACCCCTCCACTTT. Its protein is CASRTDRGGYSPLHF.